These T cell receptor beta chains were read from a single sample in a study of T-cell reconstitution after alpha-beta-depleted transplantation in children. MiXCR, applied by TCRdb to the PCR reads, yields one record per CDR3 protein. The table lists approximately 1,000,000 distinct CDR3 sequences, under 30% of them singletons. This material consisted of PBMCs, mostly from graft donor cells, taken 360 days after TCRalphabeta/CD19-depleted stem cell transplant. The receptor set was obtained from a boy less than two years old who had a stem cell transplant for SCID, so the T cells may come from the graft donor. The CDR3 runs from the conserved cysteine through the conserved F or W. Each record gives: J gene, D gene, clone size, V gene, CDR3 protein, CDR3 DNA. The D gene is left open where the match is weak. Size values are once, few and many counts, or a class for expanded clones, and some rows have none.

j_gene: TRBJ2-3
d_gene: -
abundance: -
v_gene: TRBV20-1
CDR3aa: CSASTPGEAGDTQYF
CDR3nt: TGCAGTGCTAGCACGCCCGGAGAGGCGGGAGATACGCAGTATTTT

j_gene: TRBJ2-1
d_gene: TRBD1
abundance: -
v_gene: TRBV3-1
CDR3aa: CASSQSGGRYNEQFF
CDR3nt: TGTGCCAGCAGCCAATCAGGGGGCCGCTACAATGAGCAGTTCTTC

j_gene: TRBJ2-7
d_gene: -
abundance: -
v_gene: TRBV5-5
CDR3aa: CASSFVYGDRVLAYEQYF
CDR3nt: TGTGCCAGCAGCTTTGTTTACGGAGACCGGGTCCTGGCCTACGAGCAGTACTTC

j_gene: TRBJ1-2
d_gene: -
abundance: -
v_gene: TRBV6-2/TRBV6-3
CDR3aa: CASSIQDTYGYTF
CDR3nt: TGTGCCAGCAGTATACAGGATACCTATGGCTACACCTTC

j_gene: TRBJ2-3
d_gene: -
abundance: -
v_gene: TRBV27
CDR3aa: CASSWGARWKDTQYF
CDR3nt: TGTGCCAGCAGTTGGGGGGCGCGATGGAAAGATACGCAGTATTTT

j_gene: TRBJ1-2
d_gene: -
abundance: -
v_gene: TRBV20-1
CDR3aa: CSARDVGDYGYTF
CDR3nt: TGCAGTGCTAGAGATGTGGGGGACTATGGCTACACCTTC

j_gene: TRBJ2-6
d_gene: TRBD1
abundance: few
v_gene: TRBV12-3/TRBV12-4
CDR3aa: CASSSRTGRPSGANVLTF
CDR3nt: TGTGCCAGCAGCTCCCGGACAGGGAGGCCATCTGGGGCCAACGTCCTGACTTTC

j_gene: TRBJ2-1
d_gene: TRBD2
abundance: few
v_gene: TRBV11-2
CDR3aa: CASSPGLATHEQFF
CDR3nt: TGTGCCAGCAGCCCGGGACTAGCGACCCATGAGCAGTTCTTC

j_gene: TRBJ2-1
d_gene: TRBD1
abundance: -
v_gene: TRBV5-5
CDR3aa: CASSQKLQGSPTHEQFF
CDR3nt: TGTGCCAGCAGCCAAAAACTACAGGGGTCTCCTACACATGAGCAGTTCTTC

j_gene: TRBJ2-2
d_gene: TRBD1
abundance: once
v_gene: TRBV7-7
CDR3aa: CASSPLTGTGNTGELFF
CDR3nt: TGTGCCAGCAGCCCTTTGACCGGGACAGGGAACACCGGGGAGCTGTTTTTT

j_gene: TRBJ1-5
d_gene: -
abundance: -
v_gene: TRBV20-1
CDR3aa: CSARDAATNQPQHF
CDR3nt: TGCAGTGCTAGAGATGCGGCCACCAATCAGCCCCAGCATTTT

j_gene: TRBJ2-5
d_gene: TRBD2
abundance: few
v_gene: TRBV11-2
CDR3aa: CASSHLRRGQETQYF
CDR3nt: TGTGCCAGCAGCCACCTCAGGCGGGGGCAAGAGACCCAGTACTTC

j_gene: TRBJ2-7
d_gene: -
abundance: many
v_gene: TRBV5-1
CDR3aa: CASSLALGGSYEQYF
CDR3nt: TGCGCCAGCAGCTTGGCCCTGGGTGGGTCCTACGAGCAGTACTTC

j_gene: TRBJ2-1
d_gene: TRBD2
abundance: -
v_gene: TRBV28
CDR3aa: CASSWRGGINEQFF
CDR3nt: TGTGCCAGCAGTTGGCGGGGGGGCATCAATGAGCAGTTCTTC

j_gene: TRBJ2-4
d_gene: TRBD1
abundance: -
v_gene: TRBV4-2
CDR3aa: CASSQGPGGWVKNIQYF
CDR3nt: TGTGCCAGCAGCCAAGGACCAGGGGGTTGGGTCAAAAACATTCAGTACTTC

j_gene: TRBJ2-7
d_gene: TRBD2
abundance: -
v_gene: TRBV7-6
CDR3aa: CASSRGTSGGPYTYEQYF
CDR3nt: TGTGCCAGCAGCCGCGGGACTAGCGGGGGTCCCTACACCTACGAGCAGTACTTC

j_gene: TRBJ2-5
d_gene: TRBD1
abundance: -
v_gene: TRBV4-1
CDR3aa: CASSQETGVRGETQYF
CDR3nt: TGCGCCAGCAGCCAGGAAACAGGGGTCCGGGGAGAGACCCAGTACTTC

j_gene: TRBJ2-3
d_gene: TRBD2
abundance: -
v_gene: TRBV6-1
CDR3aa: CASRPSGESTDTQYF
CDR3nt: TGTGCCAGCAGACCTAGCGGAGAGAGCACAGATACGCAGTATTTT

j_gene: TRBJ2-1
d_gene: TRBD2
abundance: -
v_gene: TRBV7-8
CDR3aa: CASSLGTSQDEQFF
CDR3nt: TGTGCCAGCAGCTTAGGGACTAGCCAGGATGAGCAGTTCTTC

j_gene: TRBJ2-7
d_gene: TRBD1
abundance: few
v_gene: TRBV6-2/TRBV6-3
CDR3aa: CASRNPGQGNYEQYF
CDR3nt: TGTGCCAGCAGAAATCCGGGACAGGGGAATTACGAGCAGTACTTC

j_gene: TRBJ2-3
d_gene: TRBD1
abundance: -
v_gene: TRBV7-2
CDR3aa: CASSLDRETDTQYF
CDR3nt: TGTGCCAGCAGCTTGGACAGGGAGACAGATACGCAGTATTTT

j_gene: TRBJ2-2
d_gene: -
abundance: few
v_gene: TRBV12-3/TRBV12-4
CDR3aa: CASTPRGQSRRELFF
CDR3nt: TGTGCCAGCACCCCTCGTGGACAGTCTAGGAGGGAGCTGTTTTTT

j_gene: TRBJ2-1
d_gene: TRBD1
abundance: -
v_gene: TRBV12-3/TRBV12-4
CDR3aa: CASSAQGAGEQFF
CDR3nt: TGTGCCAGCAGTGCCCAGGGGGCGGGTGAGCAGTTCTTC

j_gene: TRBJ1-3
d_gene: TRBD1
abundance: -
v_gene: TRBV6-1
CDR3aa: CASSGRDRGSGNTIYF
CDR3nt: TGTGCCAGCAGTGGACGGGACAGGGGATCTGGAAACACCATATATTTT

j_gene: TRBJ2-1
d_gene: TRBD2
abundance: -
v_gene: TRBV6-1
CDR3aa: CASSRTPGTASGGANYNEQFF
CDR3nt: TGTGCCAGCAGTCGAACCCCTGGGACGGCTAGCGGGGGGGCCAACTACAATGAGCAGTTCTTC

j_gene: TRBJ2-1
d_gene: TRBD1
abundance: -
v_gene: TRBV20-1
CDR3aa: CSARDRTLQRQGAFRSYNEQFF
CDR3nt: TGCAGTGCTAGAGATCGAACCCTCCAGCGGCAGGGGGCGTTTCGCTCCTACAATGAGCAGTTCTTC

j_gene: TRBJ2-5
d_gene: -
abundance: -
v_gene: TRBV5-6
CDR3aa: CASSLVGRLDQETQYF
CDR3nt: TGTGCCAGCAGCTTGGTCGGTAGGCTGGATCAAGAGACCCAGTACTTC

j_gene: TRBJ1-1
d_gene: -
abundance: few
v_gene: TRBV7-2
CDR3aa: CASSFRQRMNTEAFF
CDR3nt: TGTGCCAGCAGCTTTAGACAGAGAATGAACACTGAAGCTTTCTTT

j_gene: TRBJ2-1
d_gene: -
abundance: -
v_gene: TRBV9
CDR3aa: CASSVETSRYNEQFF
CDR3nt: TGTGCCAGCAGCGTAGAAACTAGCAGGTACAATGAGCAGTTCTTC

j_gene: TRBJ2-1
d_gene: TRBD2
abundance: -
v_gene: TRBV28
CDR3aa: CASSLWAGGVHNEQFF
CDR3nt: TGTGCCAGCAGTTTATGGGCGGGGGGGGTACACAATGAGCAGTTCTTC

j_gene: TRBJ2-7
d_gene: -
abundance: -
v_gene: TRBV20-1
CDR3aa: CSAINAGAFYEQYF
CDR3nt: TGCAGTGCTATAAATGCGGGGGCCTTCTACGAGCAGTACTTC

j_gene: TRBJ2-1
d_gene: -
abundance: -
v_gene: TRBV3-1
CDR3aa: CASSPQPGLFNEQFF
CDR3nt: TGTGCCAGCAGCCCTCAGCCGGGACTTTTCAATGAGCAGTTCTTC

j_gene: TRBJ2-1
d_gene: TRBD1
abundance: few
v_gene: TRBV4-3
CDR3aa: CASSQASRDSEQFF
CDR3nt: TGCGCCAGCAGCCAAGCGTCCCGGGACAGCGAGCAGTTCTTC

j_gene: TRBJ2-1
d_gene: -
abundance: few
v_gene: TRBV2
CDR3aa: CASSEGLMNEQFF
CDR3nt: TGTGCCAGCAGTGAGGGACTTATGAATGAGCAGTTCTTC

j_gene: TRBJ2-1
d_gene: TRBD2
abundance: few
v_gene: TRBV7-6
CDR3aa: CASSFQAGGPNEQFF
CDR3nt: TGTGCCAGCAGCTTCCAAGCGGGGGGGCCCAATGAGCAGTTCTTC

j_gene: TRBJ2-1
d_gene: TRBD2
abundance: few
v_gene: TRBV5-1
CDR3aa: CASSSGLAGGPPYNEQFF
CDR3nt: TGCGCCAGCAGCTCCGGACTAGCGGGGGGCCCTCCCTACAATGAGCAGTTCTTC

j_gene: TRBJ1-2
d_gene: TRBD1
abundance: many
v_gene: TRBV28
CDR3aa: CASSSTGQGSIGYTF
CDR3nt: TGTGCCAGCAGTTCCACGGGACAGGGGTCGATAGGCTACACCTTC

j_gene: TRBJ2-1
d_gene: -
abundance: few
v_gene: TRBV4-2
CDR3aa: CASSPPHFGPYNEQFF
CDR3nt: TGTGCCAGCAGCCCCCCCCACTTCGGGCCCTACAATGAGCAGTTCTTC

j_gene: TRBJ2-5
d_gene: -
abundance: few
v_gene: TRBV7-8
CDR3aa: CASSTRGPQETQYF
CDR3nt: TGTGCCAGCAGCACCCGGGGTCCTCAAGAGACCCAGTACTTC

j_gene: TRBJ1-2
d_gene: -
abundance: few
v_gene: TRBV7-2
CDR3aa: CASSSSSGGSGYTF
CDR3nt: TGTGCCAGCAGCTCTAGCAGCGGGGGTAGCGGCTACACCTTC

j_gene: TRBJ2-7
d_gene: -
abundance: -
v_gene: TRBV10-3
CDR3aa: CATEREVEGGNRHEQYF
CDR3nt: TGTGCCACCGAGCGAGAAGTGGAAGGCGGGAATAGACACGAGCAGTACTTC

j_gene: TRBJ2-1
d_gene: -
abundance: once
v_gene: TRBV2
CDR3aa: CASRGGGPNEQFF
CDR3nt: TGTGCCAGCAGGGGAGGGGGTCCCAATGAGCAGTTCTTC

j_gene: TRBJ2-1
d_gene: -
abundance: many
v_gene: TRBV9
CDR3aa: CASSVDPRGAGNEQFF
CDR3nt: TGTGCCAGCAGCGTAGATCCCAGGGGGGCGGGGAATGAGCAGTTCTTC

j_gene: TRBJ2-3
d_gene: -
abundance: -
v_gene: TRBV20-1
CDR3aa: CSASPDWHTDTQYF
CDR3nt: TGCAGTGCGAGTCCGGACTGGCACACAGATACGCAGTATTTT

j_gene: TRBJ2-1
d_gene: -
abundance: few
v_gene: TRBV6-2/TRBV6-3
CDR3aa: CASSLQAYNEQFF
CDR3nt: TGTGCCAGCAGTTTGCAGGCCTACAATGAGCAGTTCTTC

j_gene: TRBJ2-1
d_gene: TRBD2
abundance: many
v_gene: TRBV25-1
CDR3aa: CASSVSGADNEQFF
CDR3nt: TGTGCCAGCAGTGTTAGCGGGGCGGACAATGAGCAGTTCTTC

j_gene: TRBJ1-1
d_gene: -
abundance: -
v_gene: TRBV20-1
CDR3aa: CSARDRQINTEAFF
CDR3nt: TGCAGTGCTAGAGATCGCCAGATCAACACTGAAGCTTTCTTT

j_gene: TRBJ2-3
d_gene: -
abundance: once
v_gene: TRBV5-1
CDR3aa: CASSPARRGDTDTQYF
CDR3nt: TGCGCCAGCAGCCCGGCACGACGGGGAGACACAGATACGCAGTATTTT

j_gene: TRBJ2-3
d_gene: -
abundance: few
v_gene: TRBV6-1
CDR3aa: CASKSGPGTQYF
CDR3nt: TGTGCCAGCAAGAGCGGGCCGGGTACGCAGTATTTT